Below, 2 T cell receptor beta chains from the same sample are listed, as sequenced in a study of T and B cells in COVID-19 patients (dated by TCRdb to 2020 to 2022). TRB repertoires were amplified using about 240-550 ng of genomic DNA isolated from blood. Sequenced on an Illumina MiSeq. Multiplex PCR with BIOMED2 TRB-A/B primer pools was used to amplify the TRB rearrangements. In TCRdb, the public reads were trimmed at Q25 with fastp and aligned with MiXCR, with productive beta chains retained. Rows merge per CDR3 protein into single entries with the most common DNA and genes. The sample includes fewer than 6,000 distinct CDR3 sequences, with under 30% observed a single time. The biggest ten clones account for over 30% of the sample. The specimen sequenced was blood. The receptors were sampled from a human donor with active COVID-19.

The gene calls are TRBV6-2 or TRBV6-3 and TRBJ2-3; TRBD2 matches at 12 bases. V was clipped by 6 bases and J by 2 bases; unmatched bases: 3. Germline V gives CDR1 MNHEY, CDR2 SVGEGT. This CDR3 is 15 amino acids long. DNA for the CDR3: TGTGCCAGCAGGGGGACTAGCGGGCTCACAGATACGCAGTATTTT. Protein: CASRGTSGLTDTQYF.

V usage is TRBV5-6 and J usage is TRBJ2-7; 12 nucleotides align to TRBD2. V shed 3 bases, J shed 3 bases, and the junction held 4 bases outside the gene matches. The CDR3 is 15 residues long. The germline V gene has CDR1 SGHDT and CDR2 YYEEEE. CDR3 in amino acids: CASSSGLAGGYEQYF. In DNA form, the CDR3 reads TGTGCCAGCAGCTCGGGACTAGCGGGCGGCTACGAGCAGTACTTC.